These 12 T cell receptor beta chains originate from one sample sequenced in a study of T cells after yellow fever vaccination. TCRdb used MiXCR to reprocess the 5' RACE reads, holding one entry per CDR3 protein. This sample has 300,000 to 400,000 distinct CDR3 sequences, with about 11% found just once. The sample here was CD4+ T cells sorted from PBMCs, taken 45 days after the yellow fever booster vaccination. All receptors derive from a man aged 18 to 30 who received the YFV17D yellow fever vaccine.

This clonotype was picked up a small number of times. This sequence joins TRBV6-2 or TRBV6-3 and TRBJ2-7; 7 positions match TRBD2. CDR1 is MNHEY, CDR2 SVGEGT, per germline. The CDR3 consists of 15 residues. After removal of 1 base from V and 3 bases from J, the junction contained 6 bases not matched to a gene. This chain's CDR3 is CASSYYQRGRYEQYF. CDR3 nucleotide sequence: TGTGCCAGCAGTTACTACCAGCGGGGCCGCTACGAGCAGTACTTC.

The rearrangement uses TRBV20-1 and TRBJ2-2; 11 bases are shared with TRBD2. Germline CDR1 and CDR2: DFQATT and SNEGSKA (reference sequence). The V segment lost 4 bases and the J segment 3 bases; nucleotides outside the gene matches: 7. The CDR3 is 16 residues long. CDR3 amino acids: CSAINPSGGYTGELFF. The CDR3 DNA is TGCAGTGCTATCAATCCTAGCGGGGGGTACACCGGGGAGCTGTTTTTT.

This chain links TRBV9 with TRBJ2-5; D is perhaps TRBD1 or TRBD2 (6 bases each). The CDR3 totals 16 residues. Trimming shortened V by 1 base and J by 0 bases, and 13 bases separated the two germline ends. Germline V gene lookup returns CDR1 SGDLS and CDR2 YYNGEE. CDR3 bases: TGTGCCAGCAGCGTATCGGGGGCGGGGTACCAAGAGACCCAGTACTTC. Translated: CASSVSGAGYQETQYF. Filled out from reference TRBV9 and TRBJ2-5, the complete variable domain reads DSGVTQTPKHLITATGQRVTLRCSPRSGDLSVYWYQQSLDQGLQFLIQYYNGEERAKGNILERFSAQQFPDLHSELNLSSLELGDSALYFCASSVSGAGYQETQYFGPGTRLLVL.

The CDR3 nucleotides are TGTGCCAGCAGTAGGATGATGGGCAATCAGCCCCAGCATTTT. Amino acids: CASSRMMGNQPQHF. The rearrangement links TRBV27 to TRBJ1-5; D unresolved. This CDR3 has 14 residues. The germline CDR1 and CDR2 sequences are MNHEY and SMNVEV (reference sequence). The V gene lost 5 bases and the J gene lost 2 bases, with 10 bases spanning the gap.

The V call is TRBV7-3, the J call TRBJ2-4, with 7 bases aligning to TRBD1. Looked up from germline, CDR1 is SGHTA and CDR2 is FQGTGA. CDR3 size: 12 residues. The V and J ends lost 5 bases and 15 bases, in that order; junction bases with no gene match: 10. The CDR3 DNA is TGTGCCAGCAGCCCAGGACAGGACAGGCTGTACTTC. It codes for CASSPGQDRLYF. Based on the CDR3 plus reference TRBV7-3 and TRBJ2-4, the full variable domain is GAGVSQTPSNKVTEKGKYVELRCDPISGHTALYWYRQSLGQGPEFLIYFQGTGAADDSGLPNDRFFAVRPEGSVSTLKIQRTERGDSAVYLCASSPGQDRLYFGAGTRLSVL.

This clonotype was detected many times. The rearrangement joins TRBV7-9 to TRBJ2-3; 8 bases are shared with TRBD2. The CDR3 is 15 residues long. The germline V gene has CDR1 SEHNR and CDR2 FQNEAQ (reference sequence). The V gene end was trimmed by 3 bases and the J gene end by 2 bases; junction bases not matched to a gene: 4. As DNA, the CDR3 is TGTGCCAGCAGCTTGGGACTAGTTAACACAGATACGCAGTATTTT. Its protein is CASSLGLVNTDTQYF.

This clonotype was found a few times. The chain combines TRBV3-1 with TRBJ2-1; D unresolved. The V and J ends lost 1 base and 5 bases respectively, with 6 bases between them. This CDR3 has 13 residues. Per germline, CDR1 LGHDT and CDR2 YNNKEL (reference sequence). The CDR3 DNA reads as TGTGCCAGCAGCCAAGCCAGGAACAATGAGCAGTTCTTC. Its translation is CASSQARNNEQFF.

The V gene is TRBV6-5, the J gene TRBJ1-1, with 7 positions matching TRBD1. Germline CDR1 and CDR2: MNHEY and SVGAGI. J lost 4 bases, V lost 6 bases, and 8 bases had no gene match. The CDR3 has 14 amino acids. CDR3 coding DNA: TGTGCCAGCAGACGCGACAGGGTTGGCACTGAAGCTTTCTTT. It is translated as CASRRDRVGTEAFF.

The V and J genes are TRBV20-1 and TRBJ2-3; D is perhaps TRBD2 (6 bases). The CDR3 extends over 12 amino acids. V was trimmed by 6 bases and J by 6 bases, leaving 13 bases between them. Germline CDR1 DFQATT, CDR2 SNEGSKA (reference sequence). The CDR3 DNA is TGCAGTGCACCGGGGACTTTGGATACGCAGTATTTT. It translates to CSAPGTLDTQYF.

The chain combines TRBV28 with TRBJ1-3, with 7 bases lining up with TRBD1. Losses at the gene ends were 5 bases for V and 0 bases for J; bases not matched to a gene: 4. Germline CDR1 and CDR2: MDHEN and SYDVKM. This CDR3 spans 15 amino acids. The CDR3 DNA reads as TGTGCCAGCAGTGAGACAGGGAGCTCTGGAAACACCATATATTTT. Its protein is CASSETGSSGNTIYF.

This clonotype was seen many times. The CDR3, as DNA: TGTGCCAGCACCCTGGACAAACTTAATGAAAAACTGTTTTTT. Translating it yields CASTLDKLNEKLFF. This chain links TRBV28 with TRBJ1-4, with a possible D match to TRBD1 (5 bases). The V gene's germline CDR1 is MDHEN and CDR2 SYDVKM. The CDR3 consists of 14 residues. Trimming removed 7 bases from V and 4 bases from J, with 13 bases in between.

At least ten counts were recorded for this clonotype. The rearrangement joins TRBV5-1 to TRBJ2-5; 10 bases line up with TRBD1. Germline V gene sequence: CDR1 SGHRS, CDR2 YFSETQ. The V and J ends lost 4 bases and 5 bases, in that order; junction bases with no gene match: 5. This CDR3 is built from 14 residues. The CDR3: CASSPGTGEETQYF. DNA of the CDR3: TGCGCCAGCAGCCCCGGGACAGGGGAGGAGACCCAGTACTTC.